This T cell receptor beta chain was retrieved from a study of blood T cell repertoires in COVID-19. Study as a whole: Samples taken during acute and convalescent COVID-19 were collected in the United States, Italy and Spain. T cells, B-cell-depleted T cells, or PBMCs provided the cDNA or gDNA that served as material.

Original methodology: The authors estimated nucleated cell counts from reference gene primer amplification. TCRdb's copy holds only in-frame clones and misses some; the assay was immunoSEQ multiplex PCR. D and trimming were read from the DNA, whereas the V and J calls and clone size are those reported in that table. The data contain 100,000 to 110,000 clones, about 90% of them singletons. The germline gives CDR1 SGHTS, CDR2 YDEGEE. The length of the CDR3 is 16 residues. With 0 bases clipped from V and 8 bases from J, the junction kept 10 bases outside the gene matches. This sequence was found in a young man in a cohort sampled during active COVID-19. The sequenced sample was peripheral blood. The chain combines TRBV5-8 with TRBJ1-4, with 7 positions matching TRBD1. The CDR3 DNA is TGTGCCAGCAGCTTGGGAAGCAGGGGGGTATCGGAAAAACTGTTTTTT. Protein product: CASSLGSRGVSEKLFF.